The 32 T cell receptor beta chains below all came from one sample that was sequenced in a study of regulatory T cells in long-lasting Graves disease. The time point here: newly diagnosed GD, antithyroid drugs for less than 3 months. RNA isolated from PBMCs was used to make the TCR library. TCR beta libraries were built with iRepertoire HTBI primers and Arm-PCR of CDR3 regions. TCRdb itself ran the multiplex PCR reads through MiXCR, one entry per CDR3 protein. In the table there are just over 600,000 distinct CDR3 sequences, around 17% of which are singletons. This sample also appeared in a second study, on T cells in Graves' hyperthyroidism and ophthalmopathy.

Sequences were derived from peripheral blood mononuclear cells (PBMCs), sampled at new diagnosis, from a patient treated with antithyroid drugs. Source of these receptors: a woman aged 25 to 39 with Graves disease.

This clonotype was seen many times. The DNA for the CDR3 is TGTGCCACCAGGGCAGCGCAAACAACCTACGAGCAGTACTTC. The encoded protein is CATRAAQTTYEQYF. This chain uses TRBV15 with TRBJ2-7, with D unclear. V shed 6 bases and J shed 2 bases, with 14 bases lying between them. The CDR3 has 14 residues. CDR1 and CDR2 from the germline V gene are LNHNV and YYDKDF (reference sequence).

The rearrangement links TRBV6-2 or TRBV6-3 to TRBJ2-7; 9 bases match TRBD1. Germline trimming cut 7 bases from V and 5 bases from J; bases unmatched to any gene: 12. This CDR3 is built from 15 residues. The V gene's germline CDR1 is MNHEY and CDR2 SVGEGT. This CDR3 reads CASTNGGQGVHEQYF. For the CDR3, the DNA is TGTGCCAGCACCAACGGGGGACAGGGCGTCCACGAGCAGTACTTC.

The rearrangement joins TRBV15 to TRBJ1-1; D is ambiguous. V shed 2 bases and J shed 4 bases, with 8 bases lying between them. The germline V gene has CDR1 LNHNV and CDR2 YYDKDF (reference sequence). This CDR3 contains 13 residues. CDR3 protein: CATSRNKFTEAFF. CDR3 DNA: TGTGCCACCAGCAGAAACAAGTTCACTGAAGCTTTCTTT.

Regarding this clonotype: A single base separates this from a much larger clone, so it may be a read error. The rearrangement joins TRBV27 to TRBJ2-7; no clear D. The germline V gene encodes CDR1 MNHEY and CDR2 SMNVEV (reference sequence). Trimming removed 4 bases from V and 6 bases from J, with 13 bases in between. The length of the CDR3 is 13 residues. The CDR3 DNA is TGTGCCAGCAGTTACCGTCCCGGCTGCGAGCAGTACTTC. Amino acid sequence: CASSYRPGCEQYF.

This clonotype was found many times. This chain joins TRBV28 and TRBJ1-5; maybe TRBD1 (5 bases). V was shortened by 7 bases and J by 5 bases, with 18 bases between the two germline ends. Germline V CDR1 and CDR2: MDHEN, SYDVKM. The CDR3 consists of 15 residues. DNA of the CDR3: TGTGCCAGCACCGGCTACCAGGGAGGGTATCAGCCCCAGCATTTT. It encodes CASTGYQGGYQPQHF.

The sample holds many counts of this clonotype. This chain connects TRBV7-9 to TRBJ1-1; TRBD1 matches 9 bases. This CDR3 spans 13 amino acids. Looked up from germline, CDR1 is SEHNR and CDR2 is FQNEAQ (reference sequence). The J segment lost 11 bases and the V segment lost 5 bases, leaving 9 bases of the junction unmatched. This CDR3 is CASSMGQGRSAFF. In DNA, the CDR3 is TGTGCCAGCAGCATGGGACAGGGAAGATCGGCTTTCTTT. Variable domain in full (rest from reference TRBV7-9 and TRBJ1-1): DTGVSQNPRHKITKRGQNVTFRCDPISEHNRLYWYRQTLGQGPEFLTYFQNEAQLEKSRLLSDRFSAERPKGSFSTLEIQRTEQGDSAMYLCASSMGQGRSAFFGQGTRLTVV.

This sequence joins TRBV7-3 and TRBJ2-3, with D unclear. Trimming stripped 5 bases from V and 2 bases from J, with 14 bases between. The length of the CDR3 is 15 residues. Germline CDR1 is SGHTA and CDR2 is FQGTGA. CDR3 nucleotide sequence: TGTGCCAGCAGCCCCTACCCCAGTGACACAGATACGCAGTATTTT. Amino acid sequence: CASSPYPSDTDTQYF. Based on the CDR3 plus reference TRBV7-3 and TRBJ2-3, the full variable domain is GAGVSQTPSNKVTEKGKYVELRCDPISGHTALYWYRQSLGQGPEFLIYFQGTGAADDSGLPNDRFFAVRPEGSVSTLKIQRTERGDSAVYLCASSPYPSDTDTQYFGPGTRLTVL.

This clonotype was counted at least ten times. J is TRBJ2-7 and V is TRBV6-1; D possibly uses TRBD1 or TRBD2 (6 bases each). V lost 9 bases to trimming and J lost 2 bases, with 20 bases between them. Germline CDR1 reads MNHNS; CDR2 reads SASEGT. The length of the CDR3 is 15 residues. The CDR3 protein is CARQGRSATTYEQYF. The CDR3 DNA reads as TGTGCCAGGCAGGGGAGGTCAGCTACGACCTACGAGCAGTACTTC.

The rearrangement uses TRBV19 and TRBJ2-6; D not resolved. The germline CDR1 and CDR2 sequences are LNHDA and SQIVND (reference sequence). The CDR3 loop spans 15 amino acids. Trimming took off 8 bases at V and 0 bases at J, with 11 bases between the two ends. CDR3: CASRAVVSGANVLTF. In nucleotides, the CDR3 is TGTGCCAGTCGGGCCGTTGTCTCTGGGGCCAACGTCCTGACTTTC.

This clonotype was observed a few times. This sequence joins TRBV20-1 and TRBJ1-5; 7 bases match TRBD1. Unmatched junction bases numbered 4, after V lost 1 base and J lost 4 bases. Per the germline V gene, CDR1 is DFQATT and CDR2 is SNEGSKA (reference sequence). This CDR3 has 14 amino acids. The CDR3 coding sequence is TGCAGTGCTAGAGCAGGGGGAAATAATCAGCCCCAGCATTTT. Translated: CSARAGGNNQPQHF.

This clonotype was observed a handful of times. One junction end disagrees with the germline gene, perhaps due to a read error. The V and J genes are TRBV5-1 and TRBJ1-3; D is uncertain. CDR3 length: 15 residues. Germline lookup yields CDR1 SGHRS and CDR2 YFSETQ. CDR3 protein: CASSLRATSGNTIYF. The CDR3 DNA reads as TGTGCCAGCAGCTTGCGGGCGACTTCGGGAAACACCATATATTTT.

This clonotype was counted ten times or more. In nucleotides, the CDR3 is TGCAGTGCTTACCGGACAGGGTTTAAAGATGAGCAGTTCTTC. As protein: CSAYRTGFKDEQFF. This chain links TRBV20-1 with TRBJ2-1; 8 nucleotides align to TRBD1. Losses at the gene ends were 5 bases for V and 8 bases for J; bases not matched to a gene: 11. Germline lookup yields CDR1 DFQATT and CDR2 SNEGSKA (reference sequence). This CDR3 is built from 14 residues.

This clonotype came up a few times. The V and J genes are TRBV9 and TRBJ2-1; 8 bases agree with TRBD2. Germline V gene sequence: CDR1 SGDLS, CDR2 YYNGEE. The junction had 1 base not matched to a gene; V was cut back by 0 bases and J by 2 bases. This CDR3 is 15 amino acids long. This CDR3 reads CASSVGRGAYNEQFF. CDR3 nucleotides: TGTGCCAGCAGCGTAGGGCGGGGGGCCTACAATGAGCAGTTCTTC.

In this sample, this clonotype turned up many times. This chain links TRBV28 with TRBJ2-7; D is possibly TRBD1 or TRBD2 (5 bases each). The CDR3 extends over 15 amino acids. The germline V gene encodes CDR1 MDHEN and CDR2 SYDVKM. With 7 bases removed from V and 0 bases from J, the gap between germline ends came to 16 bases. CDR3 protein: CASTDGTESSYEQYF. The CDR3 coding sequence is TGTGCCAGCACCGACGGGACCGAAAGCTCCTACGAGCAGTACTTC.

The chain combines TRBV20-1 with TRBJ2-5, with D maybe TRBD2 (5 bases). Between the trimmed V and J ends, which lost 3 bases and 2 bases, there was a span of 10 bases. From germline, CDR1 is DFQATT and CDR2 SNEGSKA (reference sequence). CDR3 length: 13 residues. DNA of the CDR3: TGCAGTGCTAGCGGGGAACTGCAAGAGACCCAGTACTTC. It yields the protein CSASGELQETQYF.

The rearrangement links TRBV9 to TRBJ2-3, with 13 bases identical to TRBD2. J gave up 5 bases and V 2 bases, and 5 bases lay outside the gene matches. From germline, CDR1 is SGDLS and CDR2 YYNGEE. This CDR3 is built from 16 residues. CDR3: CASSVGLAGAGDTQYF. The CDR3 nucleotides read TGTGCCAGCAGCGTCGGACTAGCGGGAGCCGGAGATACGCAGTATTTT.

In this sample, this clonotype turned up many times. This CDR3 reads CASSPSYEPGELFF. The DNA of the CDR3 is TGTGCCAGCAGCCCCTCCTACGAACCCGGGGAGCTGTTTTTT. The rearrangement links TRBV3-1 to TRBJ2-2; D gene ambiguous. Germline-derived CDR1 and CDR2 are LGHDT and YNNKEL (reference sequence). The CDR3 loop spans 14 amino acids. V gave up 4 bases and J gave up 6 bases, with 12 bases separating them.

The chain is built from TRBV25-1 and TRBJ2-3; 8 nucleotides line up with TRBD1. CDR1 is MGHDK, CDR2 SYGVNS, per germline. V was clipped by 5 bases and J by 4 bases; unmatched bases: 14. The CDR3 extends over 17 amino acids. The CDR3, as DNA: TGTGCCAGCAGTCCGTTCGACAGGGGAAGTTTGGCAGATACGCAGTATTTT. Residues: CASSPFDRGSLADTQYF.

In this sample, this clonotype turned up many times. This chain links TRBV28 with TRBJ2-7; the D is unclear. The CDR3 is 16 amino acids. V dropped 2 bases and J dropped 0 bases, with 14 bases sitting between them. Germline lookup yields CDR1 MDHEN and CDR2 SYDVKM. CDR3 amino acids: CASSLQQPISSYEQYF. The CDR3, as DNA: TGTGCCAGCAGTTTACAACAGCCAATCAGCTCCTACGAGCAGTACTTC.

Details on this clonotype: A read error may account for a junction end that differs from germline. The rearrangement uses TRBV27 and TRBJ2-7, with 9 bases that match TRBD2. Per the germline V gene, CDR1 is MNHEY and CDR2 is SMNVEV (reference sequence). The CDR3 is made up of 15 amino acids. The CDR3 sequence: CASSISSGISYEQYF. Here the CDR3 DNA reads TGTGCCAGCAGTATATCTAGCGGGATTTCCTACGAGCAGTACTTC.

The J gene is TRBJ2-7, the V gene TRBV7-2; D could derive from TRBD1 or TRBD2 (5 bases each). The CDR3 loop spans 14 amino acids. From germline, CDR1 is SGHTA and CDR2 FQGNSA. The germline V and J ends were trimmed by 4 bases and 3 bases, with 13 bases remaining between them. CDR3 in DNA: TGTGCCAGCAGCTCCGCCGGGGCGTACTACGAGCAGTACTTC. This codes for CASSSAGAYYEQYF.

This clonotype was seen ten or more times. The chain is built from TRBV19 and TRBJ1-5; 9 bases match TRBD1. CDR1 and CDR2 from the germline V gene are LNHDA and SQIVND (reference sequence). The trim removed 4 bases at V and 8 bases at J, leaving 12 bases unmatched. The CDR3 is 16 amino acids. CDR3 nucleotide sequence: TGTGCCAGTAGTACCCACAGGGGGCTGGAATTGGAGCCCCAGCATTTT. Its translation is CASSTHRGLELEPQHF.

The rearrangement joins TRBV28 to TRBJ2-2; D gene ambiguous. Germline-derived CDR1 and CDR2 are MDHEN and SYDVKM. Trimming cost V 1 base and J 6 bases, with 6 bases left between them. The CDR3 loop spans 13 amino acids. DNA for the CDR3: TGTGCCAGCAGTTTATACGACGCCGGGGAGCTGTTTTTT. Translation: CASSLYDAGELFF.

This clonotype showed up many times. The gene calls are TRBV19 and TRBJ1-1, with 8 bases aligning to TRBD1. In germline, CDR1 is LNHDA, CDR2 SQIVND (reference sequence). The V gene end was trimmed by 3 bases and the J gene end by 0 bases; junction bases not matched to a gene: 3. The CDR3 is 15 residues long. CDR3 bases: TGTGCCAGTAGTATCAGGGGGCGAATGAACACTGAAGCTTTCTTT. Its protein is CASSIRGRMNTEAFF.

This rearrangement joins TRBV20-1 to TRBJ1-1, with D hard to call. The germline V gene encodes CDR1 DFQATT and CDR2 SNEGSKA (reference sequence). Trimming cost V 6 bases and J 3 bases, with 8 bases left between them. This CDR3 is built from 11 residues. CDR3 sequence (DNA): TGCAGTGCCCGGACTTACACTGAAGCTTTCTTT. This codes for CSARTYTEAFF.

The chain uses TRBV25-1 and TRBJ2-3; a possible D gene is TRBD2 (6 bases). CDR1 is MGHDK and CDR2 is SYGVNS in the germline V gene. V gave up 6 bases and J gave up 4 bases, with 14 bases separating them. CDR3 length equals 14 residues. CDR3 bases: TGTGCCAGCAGCCCGGGACTGGGGGCAGATACGCAGTATTTT. Its protein is CASSPGLGADTQYF.

This clonotype turned up a few times. This chain connects TRBV10-3 to TRBJ2-1; 10 bases align to TRBD1. The CDR3 sequence is 12 residues long. With 10 bases clipped from V and 9 bases from J, the junction kept 6 bases outside the gene matches. Germline V gene lookup returns CDR1 ENHRY and CDR2 SYGVKD. In DNA form, the CDR3 reads TGTGCCACCGGACAGGGGGTCGCTGAGCAGTTCTTC. Translated, it gives CATGQGVAEQFF.

This clonotype was seen repeatedly, ten times or more. V usage is TRBV7-9 and J usage is TRBJ1-1; 11 bases are a match to TRBD1. The CDR3 runs to 18 residues. Germline V lookup: CDR1 SEHNR, CDR2 FQNEAQ (reference sequence). V trimming: 5 bases; J trimming: 4 bases; junction bases outside the gene matches: 15. The CDR3 DNA reads as TGTGCCAGCAGCATAGGGCGTGCGGACAGGGGGCCGGCCACTGAAGCTTTCTTT. As protein: CASSIGRADRGPATEAFF.

In its sample, this clonotype was seen a few times. The chain links TRBV12-3 or TRBV12-4 to TRBJ2-2; 9 bases are a match to TRBD1. V shed 6 bases and J 7 bases; nucleotides not matched to a gene: 6. The CDR3 sequence is 14 residues long. Here the CDR3 reads CASRGQGFYGELFF. CDR3 sequence (DNA): TGTGCCAGCAGGGGACAGGGATTTTACGGGGAGCTGTTTTTT.

This clonotype was observed at least ten times. This chain links TRBV10-2 with TRBJ1-2, with a weak D call TRBD1 (5 bases). CDR1 and CDR2 from the germline V gene are WSHSY and SAAADI. Trimming removed 2 bases from V and 7 bases from J, with 17 bases in between. The CDR3 contains 15 residues. This chain's CDR3 is CASSESGAVGGGYTF. The CDR3 DNA sequence: TGCGCCAGCAGTGAGAGTGGGGCCGTCGGGGGTGGCTACACCTTC.

This clonotype has ten or more counts. The chain recombines TRBV2 with TRBJ2-7; TRBD2 agrees at 9 bases. The length of the CDR3 is 16 residues. CDR1 and CDR2 (germline): SNHLY, FYNNEI. Trimming cost V 6 bases and J 4 bases; bases outside gene matches: 13. CDR3 loop: CASSRHSGRLRYEQYF. The CDR3 region has the DNA TGTGCCAGCAGCCGTCATAGCGGGAGATTAAGATACGAGCAGTACTTC.

This clonotype has at least ten counts. At one of its ends the junction is not consistent with the germline gene, which may arise from a read error. The chain joins TRBV28 to TRBJ2-1, with D unclear. Per the germline V gene, CDR1 is MDHEN and CDR2 is SYDVKM. The CDR3 consists of 16 residues. The DNA for the CDR3 is TGTGCCAGCAGCTTATTGGCGGCCAGCTCCTACAATGAGCAGTTCTTC. Amino acid sequence: CASSLLAASSYNEQFF. The full variable domain, with the rest looked up from reference TRBV28 and TRBJ2-1, is DVKVTQSSRYLVKRTGEKVFLECVQDMDHENMFWYRQDPGLGLRLIYFSYDVKMKEKGDIPEGYSVSREKKERFSLILESASTNQTSMYLCASSLLAASSYNEQFFGPGTRLTVL.